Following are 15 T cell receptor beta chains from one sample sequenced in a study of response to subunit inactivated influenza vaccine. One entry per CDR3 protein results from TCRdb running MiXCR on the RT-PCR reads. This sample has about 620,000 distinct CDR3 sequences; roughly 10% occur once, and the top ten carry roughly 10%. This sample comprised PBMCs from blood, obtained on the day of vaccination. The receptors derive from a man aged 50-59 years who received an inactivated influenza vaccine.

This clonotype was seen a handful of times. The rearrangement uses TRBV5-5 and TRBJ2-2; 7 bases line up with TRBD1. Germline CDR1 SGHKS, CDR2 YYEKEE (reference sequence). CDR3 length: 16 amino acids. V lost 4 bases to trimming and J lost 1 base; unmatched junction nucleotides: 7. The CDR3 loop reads CASSVDRVENTGELFF. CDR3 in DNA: TGTGCCAGCAGCGTCGACAGGGTCGAGAACACCGGGGAGCTGTTTTTT.

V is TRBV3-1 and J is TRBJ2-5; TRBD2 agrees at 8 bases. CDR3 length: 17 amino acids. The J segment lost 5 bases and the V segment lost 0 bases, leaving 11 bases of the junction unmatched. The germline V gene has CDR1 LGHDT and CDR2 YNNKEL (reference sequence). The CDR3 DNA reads TGTGCCAGCAGCCAAGATCTTACGGGAGGGGGACGGGAGACCCAGTACTTC. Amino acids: CASSQDLTGGGRETQYF.

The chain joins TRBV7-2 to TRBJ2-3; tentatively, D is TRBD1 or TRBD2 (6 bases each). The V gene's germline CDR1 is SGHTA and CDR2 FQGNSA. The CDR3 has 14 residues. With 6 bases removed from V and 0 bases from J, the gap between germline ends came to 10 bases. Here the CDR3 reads CASREGVSTDTQYF. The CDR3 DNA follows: TGTGCCAGCAGGGAGGGGGTTAGCACAGATACGCAGTATTTT.

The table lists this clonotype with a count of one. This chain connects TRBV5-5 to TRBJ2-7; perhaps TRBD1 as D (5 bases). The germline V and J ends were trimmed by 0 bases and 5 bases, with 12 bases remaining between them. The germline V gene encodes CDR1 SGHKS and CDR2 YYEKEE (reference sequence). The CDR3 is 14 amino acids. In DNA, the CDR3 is TGTGCCAGCAGCTTGGGGGCAGGGTTACACGAGCAGTACTTC. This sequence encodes CASSLGAGLHEQYF.

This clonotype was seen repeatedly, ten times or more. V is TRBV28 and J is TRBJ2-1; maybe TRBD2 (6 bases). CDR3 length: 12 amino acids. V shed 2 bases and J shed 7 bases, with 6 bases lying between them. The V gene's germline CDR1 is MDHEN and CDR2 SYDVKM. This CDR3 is CASSLSGNEQFF. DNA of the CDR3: TGTGCCAGCAGTTTAAGCGGGAATGAGCAGTTCTTC.

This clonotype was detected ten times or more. This CDR3 reads CSVGSTYEQYF. The CDR3 nucleotides are TGCAGCGTTGGTTCCACCTACGAGCAGTACTTC. The chain couples TRBV29-1 to TRBJ2-7; D not resolved. This CDR3 comprises 11 residues. The germline V and J ends were trimmed by 4 bases and 2 bases, with 6 bases remaining between them. The germline CDR1 and CDR2 sequences are SQVTM and ANQGSEA.

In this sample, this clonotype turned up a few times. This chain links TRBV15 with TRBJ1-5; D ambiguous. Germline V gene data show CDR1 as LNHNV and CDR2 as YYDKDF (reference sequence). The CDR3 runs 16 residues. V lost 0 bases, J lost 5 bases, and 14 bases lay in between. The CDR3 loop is CATSRDLRATYQPQHF. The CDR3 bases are TGTGCCACCAGCAGAGATCTTCGTGCCACTTATCAGCCCCAGCATTTT.

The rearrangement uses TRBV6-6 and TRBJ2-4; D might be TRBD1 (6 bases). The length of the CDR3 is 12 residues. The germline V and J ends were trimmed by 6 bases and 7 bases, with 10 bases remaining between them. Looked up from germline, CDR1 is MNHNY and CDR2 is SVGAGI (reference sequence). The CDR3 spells CASSRQDNIQYF. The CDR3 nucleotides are TGTGCCAGCAGCCGACAGGATAACATTCAGTACTTC.

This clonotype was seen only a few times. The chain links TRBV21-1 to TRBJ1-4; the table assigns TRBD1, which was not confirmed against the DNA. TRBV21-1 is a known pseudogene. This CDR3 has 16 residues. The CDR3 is CASSKADRPTNEKLFF. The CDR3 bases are TGTGCCAGCAGCAAAGCGGACAGACCAACTAATGAAAAACTGTTTTTT.

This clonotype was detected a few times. Here the CDR3 reads CAISGGANTEAFF. As DNA, the CDR3 is TGTGCCATCAGTGGGGGGGCAAACACTGAAGCTTTCTTT. The V gene is TRBV10-3, the J gene TRBJ1-1; D is possibly TRBD1 (6 bases). V lost 4 bases, J lost 2 bases, and 8 bases lay in between. The germline V gene encodes CDR1 ENHRY and CDR2 SYGVKD. The CDR3 loop spans 13 amino acids.

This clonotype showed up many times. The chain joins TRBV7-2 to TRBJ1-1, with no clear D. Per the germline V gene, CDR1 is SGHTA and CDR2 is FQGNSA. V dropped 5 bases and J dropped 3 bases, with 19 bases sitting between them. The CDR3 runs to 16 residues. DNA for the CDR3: TGTGCCAGCAGCCTCCACGCGACGGGTATATACACTGAAGCTTTCTTT. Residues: CASSLHATGIYTEAFF. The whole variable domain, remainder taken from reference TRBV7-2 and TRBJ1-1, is GAGVSQSPSNKVTEKGKDVELRCDPISGHTALYWYRQSLGQGLEFLIYFQGNSAPDKSGLPSDRFSAERTGGSVSTLTIQRTQQEDSAVYLCASSLHATGIYTEAFFGQGTRLTVV.

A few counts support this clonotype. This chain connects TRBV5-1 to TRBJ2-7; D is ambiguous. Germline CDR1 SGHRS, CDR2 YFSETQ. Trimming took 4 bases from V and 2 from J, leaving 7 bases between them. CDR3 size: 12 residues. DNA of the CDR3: TGCGCCAGCAGCGATCGAACCTACGAGCAGTACTTC. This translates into CASSDRTYEQYF.

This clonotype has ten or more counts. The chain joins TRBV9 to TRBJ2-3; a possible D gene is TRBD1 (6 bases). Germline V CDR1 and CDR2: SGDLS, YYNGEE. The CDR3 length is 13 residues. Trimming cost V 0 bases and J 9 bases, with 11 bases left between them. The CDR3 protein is CASSVDQGKTQYF. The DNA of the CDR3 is TGTGCCAGCAGCGTAGATCAGGGGAAGACGCAGTATTTT. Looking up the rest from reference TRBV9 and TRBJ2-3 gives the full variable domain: DSGVTQTPKHLITATGQRVTLRCSPRSGDLSVYWYQQSLDQGLQFLIQYYNGEERAKGNILERFSAQQFPDLHSELNLSSLELGDSALYFCASSVDQGKTQYFGPGTRLTVL.

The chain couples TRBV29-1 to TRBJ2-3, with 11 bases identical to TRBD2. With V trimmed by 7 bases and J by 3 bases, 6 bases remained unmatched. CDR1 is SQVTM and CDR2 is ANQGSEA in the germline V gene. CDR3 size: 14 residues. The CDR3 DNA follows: TGCAGCGCCTTCGCTAGCGGGAGGACAGATACGCAGTATTTT. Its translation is CSAFASGRTDTQYF.

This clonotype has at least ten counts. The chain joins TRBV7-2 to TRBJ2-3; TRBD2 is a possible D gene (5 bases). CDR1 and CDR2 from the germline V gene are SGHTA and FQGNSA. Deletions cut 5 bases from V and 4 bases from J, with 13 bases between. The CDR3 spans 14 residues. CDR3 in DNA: TGTGCCAGCAGCCCAGCGGACCCCCCAGATACGCAGTATTTT. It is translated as CASSPADPPDTQYF. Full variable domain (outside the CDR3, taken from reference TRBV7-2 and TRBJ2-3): GAGVSQSPSNKVTEKGKDVELRCDPISGHTALYWYRQSLGQGLEFLIYFQGNSAPDKSGLPSDRFSAERTGGSVSTLTIQRTQQEDSAVYLCASSPADPPDTQYFGPGTRLTVL.